Shown below are 9 T cell receptor beta chains from a single sample sequenced in a study of blood T cell repertoires in COVID-19. Profiling relied on immunoSEQ multiplex PCR, and the TCRdb table lists in-frame clones only, not all of them. The sample lists tens of thousands of clones; around 80% were seen once. The sequencing input was peripheral blood. The receptor source for this set is a woman at least 80 years old with active or convalescent COVID-19.

The chain links TRBV28 to TRBJ1-2; TRBD1 might be the D (5 bases). Germline V gives CDR1 MDHEN, CDR2 SYDVKM. V was pared by 6 bases and J by 6 bases, with 23 bases between. The CDR3 totals 16 residues. The DNA for the CDR3 is TGTGCCAGCAGGCCTGGGGGGGGGATGGGAATGGATGGCTACACCTTC. Its protein is CASRPGGGMGMDGYTF.

The CDR3 nucleotides are TGTGCCAGCAGCTCACGGACAGGGTATAATTCACCCCTCCACTTT. It encodes CASSSRTGYNSPLHF. The chain links TRBV9 to TRBJ1-6, with 8 bases matching TRBD1. Trimming removed 4 bases from V and 4 bases from J; junction bases left unmatched: 4. The CDR3 extends over 15 amino acids. CDR1 and CDR2 (germline): SGDLS, YYNGEE.

V is TRBV19 and J is TRBJ2-1, with 11 bases fitting TRBD2. Looked up from germline, CDR1 is LNHDA and CDR2 is SQIVND (reference sequence). J was trimmed by 4 bases and V by 3 bases; bases with no gene match: 5. This CDR3 has 16 amino acids. CDR3 loop: CASSILAGGLYNEQFF. Written as DNA, the CDR3 is TGTGCCAGTAGTATTCTAGCGGGGGGCCTGTACAATGAGCAGTTCTTC.

This clone has more than one count but fewer than ten. The chain couples TRBV6-5 to TRBJ1-5; TRBD1 matches at 9 bases. V lost 7 bases and J lost 5; bases outside the gene matches: 3. Germline values: CDR1 MNHEY, CDR2 SVGAGI. CDR3 length: 13 residues. In DNA, the CDR3 is TGTGCCAGCACTTGGACAGGGGATCAGCCCCAGCATTTT. Encoded protein: CASTWTGDQPQHF.

The chain employs TRBV9 and TRBJ2-7, with 12 positions matching TRBD1. CDR3 length equals 15 residues. V lost 2 bases and J lost 5; bases outside the gene matches: 5. CDR1 and CDR2 from the germline V gene are SGDLS and YYNGEE. The CDR3 reads CASSVGTGGLHEQYF. The DNA for the CDR3 is TGTGCCAGCAGCGTCGGGACAGGGGGCCTCCACGAGCAGTACTTC.

This chain connects TRBV29-1 to TRBJ1-1; 8 bases line up with TRBD1. The V gene's germline CDR1 is SQVTM and CDR2 ANQGSEA. The CDR3 totals 14 residues. The ends lost 3 bases at V and 5 bases at J; junction bases unmatched: 8. CDR3 DNA sequence: TGCAGCGTTGAGGGACAGGATGGGAAGACTGAAGCTTTCTTT. It translates to CSVEGQDGKTEAFF.

The chain has TRBV20-1 and TRBJ2-1; 10 bases agree with TRBD2. J lost 5 bases, V lost 3 bases, and 10 bases had no gene match. The CDR3 runs 16 residues. Germline V gene sequence: CDR1 DFQATT, CDR2 SNEGSKA (reference sequence). The CDR3 region has the DNA TGCAGTGCTAGTGGACTAGCGGCGGCCCTCGACAATGAGCAGTTCTTC. This gives the protein CSASGLAAALDNEQFF.

This sequence joins TRBV6-2 or TRBV6-3 and TRBJ2-7, with 7 positions matching TRBD2. The V gene end was trimmed by 2 bases and the J gene end by 2 bases; junction bases not matched to a gene: 0. The CDR3 extends over 13 amino acids. CDR1 and CDR2 (germline): MNHEY, SVGEGT. The CDR3 DNA sequence: TGTGCCAGCAGTTACGGGACTACCTACGAGCAGTACTTC. As protein: CASSYGTTYEQYF.

The chain couples TRBV7-2 to TRBJ2-6; 7 bases match TRBD1. CDR3 size: 17 residues. Germline-derived CDR1 and CDR2 are SGHTA and FQGNSA. The J segment lost 0 bases and the V segment lost 6 bases, leaving 8 bases of the junction unmatched. CDR3 amino acids: CASRGGLVPSGANVLTF. The CDR3 DNA reads as TGTGCCAGCAGAGGGGGCTTGGTTCCCTCTGGGGCCAACGTCCTGACTTTC.